This TCR beta chain was sequenced for a study of neoadjuvant nivolumab and ipilimumab in lung cancer. Study observations and caveats: Compared with tumor-adjacent uninvolved lung, resected tumors showed greater richness and clonality.

As to this clone: Its antigen is unidentified.

TCRdb's copy holds only in-frame clones and misses some; the assay was immunoSEQ multiplex PCR. The sample has 8,800 or so clones, approximately 80% seen once. The source was tumor tissue, collected after neoadjuvant nivolumab, alone or with ipilimumab, at or shortly before surgery. This sequence originates from an adult with non-small cell lung cancer.

CDR3 residues: CASSLTWDGEAFF. Here the CDR3 DNA reads TGTGCCAGCAGCCTTACTTGGGACGGTGAAGCTTTCTTT. J is TRBJ1-1 and V is TRBV7-2; TRBD1 might be the D (5 bases). The CDR3 length is 13 residues. With 5 bases removed from V and 7 bases from J, the gap between germline ends came to 14 bases. CDR1 is SGHTA and CDR2 is FQGNSA in the germline V gene.